These 13 T cell receptor beta chains came from one sample sequenced in a study of blood T cell repertoires in COVID-19. Method: immunoSEQ multiplex PCR; TCRdb's copy keeps in-frame clones and lacks some. The top ten clones hold about 1.8% of a sample with approximately 100,000 clones, 85% of them seen once. Input material: peripheral blood. Receptor source: a woman aged 70-85 years with active or convalescent COVID-19.

This rearrangement joins TRBV28 to TRBJ2-7; D perhaps matches TRBD2 (5 bases). The V and J ends lost 7 bases and 9 bases respectively, with 16 bases between them. The germline gives CDR1 MDHEN, CDR2 SYDVKM. CDR3 length equals 12 residues. The CDR3 loop reads CASTPTAGPQYF. The CDR3 coding sequence is TGTGCCAGCACCCCGACTGCGGGTCCGCAGTACTTC.

V and J are TRBV28 and TRBJ1-1; D is perhaps TRBD1 (5 bases). Germline V CDR1 and CDR2: MDHEN, SYDVKM. V was shortened by 8 bases and J by 1 base, with 14 bases between the two germline ends. This CDR3 has 14 amino acids. CDR3 residues: CASVSGGRNTEAFF. CDR3 DNA: TGTGCCAGCGTTTCTGGGGGGAGGAACACTGAAGCTTTCTTT.

The J gene is TRBJ2-3, the V gene TRBV7-2; D call uncertain. The V end lost 1 base, the J end lost 3 bases, and 8 bases lay between the germline ends. Looked up from germline, CDR1 is SGHTA and CDR2 is FQGNSA. The CDR3 covers 14 residues. For the CDR3, the DNA is TGTGCCAGCAGCTTAGTTCTGAGGACAGATACGCAGTATTTT. Encoded protein: CASSLVLRTDTQYF.

The genes are TRBV6-5 and TRBJ2-1, with TRBD2 matching over 10 bases. This CDR3 has 15 amino acids. V gave up 5 bases and J gave up 5 bases; unmatched junction bases: 6. Germline values: CDR1 MNHEY, CDR2 SVGAGI. The CDR3 nucleotides are TGTGCCAGCAGTATAGCGGGAGGTGGCAACAATGAGCAGTTCTTC. Its translation is CASSIAGGGNNEQFF.

The rearrangement uses TRBV19 and TRBJ1-5; 7 nucleotides agree with TRBD1. The J segment lost 1 base and the V segment lost 6 bases, leaving 0 bases of the junction unmatched. The CDR3 runs 13 residues. Germline CDR1 reads LNHDA; CDR2 reads SQIVND (reference sequence). The CDR3 spells CASRDRSNQPQHF. DNA of the CDR3: TGTGCCAGTAGGGACAGGAGCAATCAGCCCCAGCATTTT. Looking up the rest from reference TRBV19 and TRBJ1-5 gives the full variable domain: DGGITQSPKYLFRKEGQNVTLSCEQNLNHDAMYWYRQDPGQGLRLIYYSQIVNDFQKGDIAEGYSVSREKKESFPLTVTSAQKNPTAFYLCASRDRSNQPQHFGDGTRLSIL.

V gene TRBV28 combines with J gene TRBJ2-1; the D gene is possibly TRBD1 (6 bases). The CDR3 totals 14 residues. Germline CDR1 reads MDHEN; CDR2 reads SYDVKM. V was shortened by 8 bases and J by 0 bases, with 11 bases between the two germline ends. The CDR3 protein is CASGGIGSYNEQFF. In DNA, the CDR3 is TGTGCCAGCGGGGGCATCGGCTCCTACAATGAGCAGTTCTTC.

This chain joins TRBV28 and TRBJ2-1; no reliable D call. Deletions cut 5 bases from V and 8 bases from J, with 10 bases between. The CDR3 length is 12 residues. The germline gives CDR1 MDHEN, CDR2 SYDVKM. The CDR3 here is CASSPLRDEQFF. As DNA, the CDR3 is TGTGCCAGCAGTCCCCTTAGAGATGAGCAGTTCTTC.

This chain joins TRBV7-9 and TRBJ2-1; TRBD2 is a possible D gene (5 bases). Germline V lookup: CDR1 SEHNR, CDR2 FQNEAQ (reference sequence). The CDR3 sequence is 16 residues long. V lost 7 bases and J lost 5, with 21 bases in between. The CDR3 DNA follows: TGTGCCAGCACCACCCGAAGGCTTTCGGGGAACAATGAGCAGTTCTTC. Translation: CASTTRRLSGNNEQFF.

CDR3 DNA sequence: TGTGCCAGCAGCTTATCGGCCAGCCCGGGTGGTGAGCAGTTCTTC. Translated, it gives CASSLSASPGGEQFF. The chain couples TRBV7-2 to TRBJ2-1; D not certain. Germline V CDR1 and CDR2: SGHTA, FQGNSA. V lost 2 bases and J 9 bases, leaving 17 bases between the germline ends. This CDR3 contains 15 residues. The complete variable domain, with remaining parts taken from reference TRBV7-2 and TRBJ2-1, reads GAGVSQSPSNKVTEKGKDVELRCDPISGHTALYWYRQSLGQGLEFLIYFQGNSAPDKSGLPSDRFSAERTGGSVSTLTIQRTQQEDSAVYLCASSLSASPGGEQFFGPGTRLTVL.

In DNA, the CDR3 is TGTGCCAGCAGCCACGGGGGGCTCAACGAGCAGTACTTC. Residues: CASSHGGLNEQYF. The chain uses TRBV3-1 (or the pseudogene TRBV3-2) and TRBJ2-7; D may be TRBD2 (7 bases). Germline V lookup: CDR1 LGHDT, CDR2 YNNKEL (reference sequence). The CDR3 sequence is 13 residues long. Trimming removed 3 bases at V and 5 bases at J, with 11 bases between.

The CDR3 region has the DNA TGTGCCAGCAATCCAGGCTCCTCTGGAAACACCATATATTTT. Its translation: CASNPGSSGNTIYF. The chain joins TRBV6-6 to TRBJ1-3; D not resolved. From germline, CDR1 is MNHNY and CDR2 SVGAGI (reference sequence). The V end lost 7 bases, the J end lost 0 bases, and 10 bases lay between the germline ends. This CDR3 region has 14 residues.

This clone was picked up a small number of times. The genes are TRBV3-1 (or the pseudogene TRBV3-2) and TRBJ1-1, with a tentative D call TRBD1 (5 bases). The CDR3 is 14 residues long. Trimming left V 5 bases short and J 4 bases short, with 14 bases between. The germline V gene has CDR1 LGHDT and CDR2 YNNKEL (reference sequence). The DNA for the CDR3 is TGTGCCAGCAGCTCATTAACCGGGGGCACTGAAGCTTTCTTT. Its protein is CASSSLTGGTEAFF.

The gene calls are TRBV7-2 and TRBJ1-4; 8 nucleotides line up with TRBD1. The CDR3 has 16 amino acids. V lost 5 bases, J lost 8 bases, and 13 bases stayed unmatched. Germline CDR1 and CDR2: SGHTA and FQGNSA. The CDR3 DNA sequence: TGTGCCAGCAGCCCACAATCCGGGACAGGTCTGGAAAAACTGTTTTTT. Translated, it gives CASSPQSGTGLEKLFF.